The 21 T cell receptor beta chains listed next were all sequenced from one sample in a study of blood T cell repertoires in COVID-19 (dated by TCRdb to between 2020 and 2021). Libraries were made using the immunoSEQ multiplex PCR assay. The source is immuneACCESS, and TCRdb retained only in-frame sequences with V and J called. Part of the clones is not carried over; for the studies checked, unresolved V genes explain less than half of this, and the remainder is unexplained. The sample table records 100,000 or so clones; approximately 86% of these occur just once. The ten largest clones take up 2% to 3% of the sample. The sample was PBMCs or T cells enriched from blood (not recorded which). The receptors stem from a woman aged 45 to 65 who had recovered from COVID-19.

This chain uses TRBV7-6 with TRBJ1-4; no firm D call. V dropped 3 bases and J dropped 5 bases, with 7 bases sitting between them. The CDR3 has 13 amino acids. Looked up from germline, CDR1 is SGHVS and CDR2 is FNYEAQ. In nucleotides, the CDR3 is TGTGCCAGCAGCTTTACAATGAATGAAAAACTGTTTTTT. Amino acids: CASSFTMNEKLFF. The full variable domain, with the rest looked up from reference TRBV7-6 and TRBJ1-4, is GAGVSQSPRYKVTKRGQDVALRCDPISGHVSLYWYRQALGQGPEFLTYFNYEAQQDKSGLPNDRFSAERPEGSISTLTIQRTEQRDSAMYRCASSFTMNEKLFFGSGTQLSVL.

This clone was detected once. This chain joins TRBV28 and TRBJ1-1, with unresolved D. The CDR3 is 13 amino acids. Germline lookup yields CDR1 MDHEN and CDR2 SYDVKM. The ends were cut back, 7 bases at V and 3 bases at J, with 12 bases in the middle. This chain's CDR3 is CASTPAEDTEAFF. In nucleotides, the CDR3 is TGTGCCAGCACCCCAGCCGAGGACACTGAAGCTTTCTTT.

The V gene is TRBV5-4, the J gene TRBJ2-2; possible D gene TRBD2, 5 bases. Trimming removed 3 bases from V and 4 bases from J, with 16 bases in between. Germline V gene lookup returns CDR1 SGHNT and CDR2 YYREEE (reference sequence). This CDR3 region has 16 residues. The CDR3 DNA is TGTGCCAGCAGCTCCCAGGACGGCCGGGGCACCGGGGAGCTGTTTTTT. The encoded protein is CASSSQDGRGTGELFF. The whole variable domain, remainder taken from reference TRBV5-4 and TRBJ2-2, is ETGVTQSPTHLIKTRGQQVTLRCSSQSGHNTVSWYQQALGQGPQFIFQYYREEENGRGNFPPRFSGLQFPNYSSELNVNALELDDSALYLCASSSQDGRGTGELFFGEGSRLTVL.

This clone was seen a handful of times. In DNA form, the CDR3 reads TGTGCCAGCAGTGAATACAGGTCCAATTCACCCCTCCACTTT. This sequence encodes CASSEYRSNSPLHF. V gene TRBV25-1 combines with J gene TRBJ1-6; D call uncertain. Germline-derived CDR1 and CDR2 are MGHDK and SYGVNS. V gave up 0 bases and J gave up 7 bases, with 7 bases separating them. The CDR3 sequence is 14 residues long.

The rearrangement joins TRBV19 to TRBJ1-2, with D possibly matching TRBD1 (5 bases). V gave up 5 bases and J gave up 1 base, with 14 bases separating them. Germline lookup yields CDR1 LNHDA and CDR2 SQIVND (reference sequence). The CDR3 spans 15 residues. CDR3 protein: CASSLSGPVNYGYTF. For the CDR3, the DNA is TGTGCCAGTAGTTTATCAGGGCCGGTTAACTATGGCTACACCTTC.

The V call is TRBV6-5, the J call TRBJ1-6; no definite D call. Trimming removed 6 bases from V and 0 bases from J, with 6 bases in between. In germline, CDR1 is MNHEY, CDR2 SVGAGI. This CDR3 is 14 amino acids long. CDR3 sequence: CASRGSSYNSPLHF. The CDR3 nucleotides are TGTGCCAGCAGAGGGAGCTCCTATAATTCACCCCTCCACTTT.

This CDR3 reads CASSLGTGRIQYF. The CDR3 nucleotides read TGTGCCAGCAGTTTAGGGACAGGGAGAATTCAGTACTTC. V gene TRBV12-3 or TRBV12-4 combines with J gene TRBJ2-4, with 8 nucleotides matching TRBD1. With V trimmed by 1 base and J by 10 bases, 3 bases remained unmatched. The CDR3 length is 13 residues.

This clone turned up a few times. The chain joins TRBV27 to TRBJ1-6, with 8 bases fitting TRBD1. The CDR3 consists of 14 residues. The germline gives CDR1 MNHEY, CDR2 SMNVEV (reference sequence). V shed 3 bases and J 9 bases; nucleotides not matched to a gene: 4. The CDR3 DNA reads as TGTGCCAGCAGTTTCACCAGGGGGCCTTCACCCCTCCACTTT. Amino acids: CASSFTRGPSPLHF.

This chain uses TRBV28 with TRBJ1-3, with TRBD1 identical over 8 bases. This CDR3 has 16 residues. CDR1 and CDR2 from the germline V gene are MDHEN and SYDVKM. V trimming: 6 bases; J trimming: 1 base; junction bases outside the gene matches: 8. The CDR3 coding sequence is TGTGCCAGCAGCAAATTACAGGGGGTGTCTGGAAACACCATATATTTT. It is translated as CASSKLQGVSGNTIYF.

V and J are TRBV11-2 and TRBJ1-2; D uncertain. Germline CDR1 reads SGHAT; CDR2 reads FQNNGV. The CDR3 totals 13 residues. Trimming removed 1 base at V and 4 bases at J, with 7 bases between. Written as DNA, the CDR3 is TGTGCCAGCAGCTTAGCATCTAGCTATGGCTACACCTTC. It yields the protein CASSLASSYGYTF.

The CDR3 loop reads CAWSVWGTRSYQETQYF. DNA of the CDR3: TGTGCCTGGAGTGTATGGGGGACTAGATCCTACCAAGAGACCCAGTACTTC. The J gene is TRBJ2-5, the V gene TRBV30; 8 positions match TRBD2. This CDR3 comprises 17 residues. V shed 0 bases, J shed 0 bases, and the junction held 9 bases outside the gene matches. Per the germline V gene, CDR1 is GTSNPN and CDR2 is SVGIG (reference sequence).

The J gene is TRBJ2-1, the V gene TRBV3-1 (or the pseudogene TRBV3-2); D might be TRBD2 (6 bases). Trimming left V 4 bases short and J 2 bases short, with 12 bases between. This CDR3 comprises 15 residues. Germline CDR1 reads LGHDT; CDR2 reads YNNKEL (reference sequence). The CDR3 is CASSRGVGAYNEQFF. The CDR3 nucleotides are TGTGCCAGCAGCCGCGGGGTAGGCGCCTACAATGAGCAGTTCTTC.

As to this clone: The same CDR3 can be traced to other DNA sequences in this sample. This chain uses TRBV7-9 with TRBJ1-5, with a tentative D call TRBD1 (6 bases). The CDR3 consists of 15 residues. With 1 base removed from V and 4 bases from J, the gap between germline ends came to 11 bases. Germline CDR1 and CDR2: SEHNR and FQNEAQ (reference sequence). CDR3 sequence reads: CASSLGQGSNQPQHF. CDR3 in DNA: TGTGCCAGCAGCTTAGGTCAGGGGAGTAATCAGCCCCAGCATTTT.

This sequence joins TRBV5-5 and TRBJ2-7; 10 bases are shared with TRBD1. This CDR3 spans 14 amino acids. CDR1 and CDR2 (germline): SGHKS, YYEKEE (reference sequence). The ends lost 4 bases at V and 1 base at J; junction bases unmatched: 2. The CDR3 region is CASSGGQGSYEQYF. The DNA for the CDR3 is TGTGCCAGCAGCGGGGGACAGGGGTCCTACGAGCAGTACTTC.

This chain connects TRBV24-1 to TRBJ2-7, with D tentatively TRBD1 (8 bases). The CDR3 has 14 amino acids. The V gene lost 4 bases and the J gene lost 3 bases, with 12 bases spanning the gap. CDR1 KGHDR and CDR2 SFDVKD come from the germline V gene. The CDR3 sequence: CATSETGGVYEQYF. CDR3 bases: TGTGCCACCAGTGAAACAGGGGGGGTCTACGAGCAGTACTTC.

This chain joins TRBV28 and TRBJ2-3; D gene ambiguous. The CDR3 has 13 amino acids. CDR1 and CDR2 (germline): MDHEN, SYDVKM. V lost 4 bases and J 0 bases, leaving 5 bases between the germline ends. The CDR3 nucleotides are TGTGCCAGCAGTTCTTCTAGCACAGATACGCAGTATTTT. It is translated as CASSSSSTDTQYF.

This clone was detected once. The rearrangement joins TRBV9 to TRBJ2-7, with TRBD2 identical over 15 bases. The germline gives CDR1 SGDLS, CDR2 YYNGEE. Germline trimming cut 2 bases from V and 4 bases from J; bases unmatched to any gene: 10. CDR3 length: 18 amino acids. CDR3 residues: CASSVGTSGGRVQYEQYF. CDR3 sequence (DNA): TGTGCCAGCAGCGTTGGGACTAGCGGGGGGCGAGTCCAATACGAGCAGTACTTC.

The CDR3 DNA sequence: TGTGCCAGCAGTTCCACCGGGACTCAAGACAATGAGCAGTTCTTC. Its translation: CASSSTGTQDNEQFF. The chain carries TRBV28 and TRBJ2-1, with D possibly matching TRBD2 (6 bases). V gave up 4 bases and J gave up 5 bases, with 15 bases separating them. The length of the CDR3 is 15 residues. Germline CDR1 MDHEN, CDR2 SYDVKM.

The chain carries TRBV27 and TRBJ2-1; D may be TRBD2 (5 bases). The CDR3 loop spans 13 amino acids. Germline assignment: CDR1 MNHEY and CDR2 SMNVEV (reference sequence). The germline V and J ends were trimmed by 2 bases and 7 bases, with 9 bases remaining between them. CDR3 loop: CASSLRDLNEQFF. DNA for the CDR3: TGTGCCAGCAGTTTACGGGATCTGAATGAGCAGTTCTTC.

The V gene is TRBV29-1, the J gene TRBJ1-5; possibly TRBD1 for D (5 bases). The germline V and J ends were trimmed by 7 bases and 4 bases, with 14 bases remaining between them. Germline assignment: CDR1 SQVTM and CDR2 ANQGSEA. This CDR3 has 13 residues. CDR3 coding DNA: TGCAGCGCTGGGACGGGGGGGAATCAGCCCCAGCATTTT. Translated: CSAGTGGNQPQHF.

The V and J genes are TRBV5-5 and TRBJ2-1; 7 nucleotides agree with TRBD1. V shed 0 bases, J shed 3 bases, and the junction held 15 bases outside the gene matches. The germline V gene has CDR1 SGHKS and CDR2 YYEKEE (reference sequence). The CDR3 is 19 residues long. The CDR3 is CASSLDPGTAYQGYNEQFF. DNA of the CDR3: TGTGCCAGCAGCTTGGATCCCGGGACAGCCTATCAAGGCTACAATGAGCAGTTCTTC.